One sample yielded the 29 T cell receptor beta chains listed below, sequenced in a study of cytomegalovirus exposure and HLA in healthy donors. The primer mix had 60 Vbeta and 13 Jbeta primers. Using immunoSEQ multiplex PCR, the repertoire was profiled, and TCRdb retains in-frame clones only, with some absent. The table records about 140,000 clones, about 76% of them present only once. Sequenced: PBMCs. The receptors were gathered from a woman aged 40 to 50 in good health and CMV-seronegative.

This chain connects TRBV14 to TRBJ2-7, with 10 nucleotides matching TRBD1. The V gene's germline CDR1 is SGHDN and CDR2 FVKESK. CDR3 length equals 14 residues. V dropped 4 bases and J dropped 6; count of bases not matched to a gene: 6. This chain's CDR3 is CASSRTGGWGEQYF. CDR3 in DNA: TGTGCCAGCAGCCGGACAGGGGGTTGGGGCGAGCAGTACTTC.

The CDR3 coding sequence is TGCGCCAGCAGCCTAATGGCAGGCCCTAACTATGGCTACACCTTC. This sequence encodes CASSLMAGPNYGYTF. The chain uses TRBV4-1 and TRBJ1-2; D unresolved. The CDR3 contains 15 residues. The V gene's germline CDR1 is MGHRA and CDR2 YSYEKL. The V gene lost 4 bases and the J gene lost 0 bases, with 12 bases spanning the gap.

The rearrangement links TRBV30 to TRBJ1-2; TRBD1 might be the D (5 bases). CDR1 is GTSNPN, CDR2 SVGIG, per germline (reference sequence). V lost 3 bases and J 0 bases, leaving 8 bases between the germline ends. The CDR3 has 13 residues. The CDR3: CAWRTDTNYGYTF. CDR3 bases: TGTGCCTGGAGGACAGATACTAACTATGGCTACACCTTC.

CDR3 residues: CASSLRDNNSPLHF. The CDR3 nucleotides are TGTGCCAGCAGCTTGCGGGACAATAATTCACCCCTCCACTTT. The genes are TRBV5-6 and TRBJ1-6, with D perhaps TRBD1 (6 bases). CDR1 SGHDT and CDR2 YYEEEE come from the germline V gene. The CDR3 length is 14 residues. Deletions cut 1 base from V and 5 bases from J, with 7 bases between.

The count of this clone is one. The chain's CDR3 is CASSAQGFPGELFF. Here the CDR3 DNA reads TGTGCCAGCAGCGCCCAGGGATTCCCCGGGGAGCTGTTTTTT. This sequence joins TRBV7-8 and TRBJ2-2; D may be TRBD1 (5 bases). Germline V gene lookup returns CDR1 SGHVS and CDR2 FQNEAQ. The CDR3 has 14 amino acids. Trimming pared 5 bases from V and 6 bases from J, leaving 13 bases between.

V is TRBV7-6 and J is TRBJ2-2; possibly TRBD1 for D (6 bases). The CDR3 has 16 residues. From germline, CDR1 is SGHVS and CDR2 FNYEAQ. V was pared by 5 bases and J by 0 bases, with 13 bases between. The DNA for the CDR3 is TGTGCCAGCAGCCGCACCGGGACATCGAACACCGGGGAGCTGTTTTTT. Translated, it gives CASSRTGTSNTGELFF.

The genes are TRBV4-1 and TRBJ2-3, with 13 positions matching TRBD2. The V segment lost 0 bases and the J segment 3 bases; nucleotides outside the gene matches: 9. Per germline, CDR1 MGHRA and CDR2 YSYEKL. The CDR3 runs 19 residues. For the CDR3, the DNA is TGCGCCAGCAGCCAAGAAATGGGACTAGCGGGGAATCCTACAGATACGCAGTATTTT. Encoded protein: CASSQEMGLAGNPTDTQYF.

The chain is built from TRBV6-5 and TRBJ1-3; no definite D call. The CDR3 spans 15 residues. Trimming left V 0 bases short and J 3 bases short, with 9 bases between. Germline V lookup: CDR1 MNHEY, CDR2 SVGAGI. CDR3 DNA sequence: TGTGCCAGCAGTTACTCGAGTCACCTTGGAAACACCATATATTTT. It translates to CASSYSSHLGNTIYF.

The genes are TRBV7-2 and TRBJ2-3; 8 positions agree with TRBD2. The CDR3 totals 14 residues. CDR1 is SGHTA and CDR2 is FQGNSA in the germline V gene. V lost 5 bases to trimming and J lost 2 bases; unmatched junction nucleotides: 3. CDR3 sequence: CASSRTSSTDTQYF. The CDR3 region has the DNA TGTGCCAGCAGCCGGACTAGCTCCACAGATACGCAGTATTTT.

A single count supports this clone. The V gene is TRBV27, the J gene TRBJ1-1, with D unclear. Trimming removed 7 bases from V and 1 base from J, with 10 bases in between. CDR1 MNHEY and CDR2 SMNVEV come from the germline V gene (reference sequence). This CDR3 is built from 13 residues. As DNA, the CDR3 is TGTGCCAGCAAATTCCAGGAGAACACTGAAGCTTTCTTT. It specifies CASKFQENTEAFF.

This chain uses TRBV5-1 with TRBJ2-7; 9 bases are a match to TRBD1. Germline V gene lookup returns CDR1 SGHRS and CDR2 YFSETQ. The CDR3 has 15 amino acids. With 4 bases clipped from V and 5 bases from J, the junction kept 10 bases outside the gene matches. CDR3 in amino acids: CASSPGTGYPHEQYF. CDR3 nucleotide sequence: TGCGCCAGCAGCCCCGGGACAGGGTATCCCCACGAGCAGTACTTC.

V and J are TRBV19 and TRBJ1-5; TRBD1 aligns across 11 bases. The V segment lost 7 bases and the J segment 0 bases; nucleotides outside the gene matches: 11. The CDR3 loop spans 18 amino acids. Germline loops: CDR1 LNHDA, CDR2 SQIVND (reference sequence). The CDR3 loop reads CASTAGQGARRSNQPQHF. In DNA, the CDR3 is TGTGCCAGTACCGCAGGACAGGGGGCGCGGCGTAGCAATCAGCCCCAGCATTTT.

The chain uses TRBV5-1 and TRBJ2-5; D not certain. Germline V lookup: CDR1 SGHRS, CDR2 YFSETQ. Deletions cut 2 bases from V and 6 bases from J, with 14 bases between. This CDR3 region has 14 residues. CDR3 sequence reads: CASSLDKSFQTQYF. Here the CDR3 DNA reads TGCGCCAGCAGCTTAGACAAGTCATTTCAGACCCAGTACTTC.

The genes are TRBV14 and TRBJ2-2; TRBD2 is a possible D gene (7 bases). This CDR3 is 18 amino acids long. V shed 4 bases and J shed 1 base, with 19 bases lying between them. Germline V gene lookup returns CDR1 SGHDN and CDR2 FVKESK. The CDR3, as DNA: TGTGCCAGCAGCCGGCAGGTCCGGGGGGCTCGGAACACCGGGGAGCTGTTTTTT. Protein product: CASSRQVRGARNTGELFF.

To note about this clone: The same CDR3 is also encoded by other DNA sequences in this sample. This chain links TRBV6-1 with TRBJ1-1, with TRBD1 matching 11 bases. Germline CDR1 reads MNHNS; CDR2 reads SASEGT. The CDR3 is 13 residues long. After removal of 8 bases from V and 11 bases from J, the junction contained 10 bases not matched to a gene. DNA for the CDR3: TGTGCCAGCGTCCGACAGGGACAGGGGGAGGCTTTCTTT. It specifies CASVRQGQGEAFF.

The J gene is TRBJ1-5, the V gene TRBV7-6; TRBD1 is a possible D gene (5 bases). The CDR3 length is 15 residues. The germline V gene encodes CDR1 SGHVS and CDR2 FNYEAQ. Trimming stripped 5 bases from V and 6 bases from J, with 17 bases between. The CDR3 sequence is CASSLDSREGQPQHF. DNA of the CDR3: TGTGCCAGCAGCCTAGACAGCAGGGAAGGTCAGCCCCAGCATTTT.

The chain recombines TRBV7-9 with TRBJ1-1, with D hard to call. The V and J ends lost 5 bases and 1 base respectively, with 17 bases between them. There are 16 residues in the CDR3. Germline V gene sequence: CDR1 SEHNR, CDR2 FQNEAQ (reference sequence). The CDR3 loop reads CASSERLTRGNTEAFF. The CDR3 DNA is TGTGCCAGCAGCGAGCGCTTAACGCGGGGGAACACTGAAGCTTTCTTT.

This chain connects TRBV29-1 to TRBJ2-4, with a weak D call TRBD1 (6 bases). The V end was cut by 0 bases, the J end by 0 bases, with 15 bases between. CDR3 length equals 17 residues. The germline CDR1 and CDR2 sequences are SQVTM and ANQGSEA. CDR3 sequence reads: CSVEDPGRGLAKNIQYF. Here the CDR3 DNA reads TGCAGCGTTGAAGATCCCGGCAGGGGTCTAGCCAAAAACATTCAGTACTTC.

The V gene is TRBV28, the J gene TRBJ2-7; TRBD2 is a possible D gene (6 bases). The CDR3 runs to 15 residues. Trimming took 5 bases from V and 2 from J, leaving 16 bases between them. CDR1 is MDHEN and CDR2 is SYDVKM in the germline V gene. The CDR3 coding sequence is TGTGCCAGCAGTCCACCGTGGAGGGGTACCTACGAGCAGTACTTC. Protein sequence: CASSPPWRGTYEQYF.

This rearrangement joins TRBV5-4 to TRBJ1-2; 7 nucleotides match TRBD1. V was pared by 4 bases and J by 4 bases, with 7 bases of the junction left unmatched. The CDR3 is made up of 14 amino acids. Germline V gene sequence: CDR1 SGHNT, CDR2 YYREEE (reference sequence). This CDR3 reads CASSQDREVYGYTF. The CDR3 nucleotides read TGTGCCAGCAGCCAAGACAGGGAGGTCTATGGCTACACCTTC.

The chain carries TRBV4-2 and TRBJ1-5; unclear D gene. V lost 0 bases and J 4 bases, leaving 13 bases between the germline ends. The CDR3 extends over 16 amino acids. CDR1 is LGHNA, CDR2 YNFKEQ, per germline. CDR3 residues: CASSQDPGSLNQPQHF. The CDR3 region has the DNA TGTGCCAGCAGCCAAGATCCGGGGTCCTTGAATCAGCCCCAGCATTTT.

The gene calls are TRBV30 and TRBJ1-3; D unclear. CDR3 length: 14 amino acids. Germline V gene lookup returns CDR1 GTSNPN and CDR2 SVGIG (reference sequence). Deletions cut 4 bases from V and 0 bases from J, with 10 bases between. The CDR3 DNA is TGTGCCTGGACAGGCTGGGTCTCTGGAAACACCATATATTTT. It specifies CAWTGWVSGNTIYF.

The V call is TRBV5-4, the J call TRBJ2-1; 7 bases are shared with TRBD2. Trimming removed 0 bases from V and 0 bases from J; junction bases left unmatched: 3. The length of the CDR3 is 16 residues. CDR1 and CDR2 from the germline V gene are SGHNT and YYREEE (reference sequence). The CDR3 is CASSLAGGSSYNEQFF. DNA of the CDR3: TGTGCCAGCAGCTTGGCGGGCGGGAGCTCCTACAATGAGCAGTTCTTC. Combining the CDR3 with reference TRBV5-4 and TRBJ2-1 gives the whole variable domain ETGVTQSPTHLIKTRGQQVTLRCSSQSGHNTVSWYQQALGQGPQFIFQYYREEENGRGNFPPRFSGLQFPNYSSELNVNALELDDSALYLCASSLAGGSSYNEQFFGPGTRLTVL.

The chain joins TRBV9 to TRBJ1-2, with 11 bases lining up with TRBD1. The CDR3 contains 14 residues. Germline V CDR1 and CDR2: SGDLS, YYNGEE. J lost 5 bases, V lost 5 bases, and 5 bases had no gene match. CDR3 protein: CASRRTGGEYGYTF. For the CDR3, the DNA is TGTGCCAGCAGACGGACAGGGGGCGAGTATGGCTACACCTTC.

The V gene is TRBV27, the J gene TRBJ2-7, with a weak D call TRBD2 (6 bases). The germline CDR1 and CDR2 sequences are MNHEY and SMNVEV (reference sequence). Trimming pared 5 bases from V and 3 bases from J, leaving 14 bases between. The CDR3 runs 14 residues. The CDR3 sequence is CASSQIAGIYEQYF. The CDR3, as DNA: TGTGCCAGCAGTCAGATCGCGGGAATCTACGAGCAGTACTTC.

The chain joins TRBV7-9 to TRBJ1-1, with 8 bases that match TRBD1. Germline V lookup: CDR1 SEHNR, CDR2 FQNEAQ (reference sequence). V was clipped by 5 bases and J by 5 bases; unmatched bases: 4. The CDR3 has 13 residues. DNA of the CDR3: TGTGCCAGCAGCACCGGGACAGGTACTGAAGCTTTCTTT. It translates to CASSTGTGTEAFF.

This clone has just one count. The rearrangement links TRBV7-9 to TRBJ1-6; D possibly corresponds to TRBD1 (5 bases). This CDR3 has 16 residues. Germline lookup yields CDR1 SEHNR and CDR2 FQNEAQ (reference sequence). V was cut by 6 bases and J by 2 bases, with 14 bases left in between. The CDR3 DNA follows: TGTGCCAGCAGTGCAGCTACAGGAGCCTATAATTCACCCCTCCACTTT. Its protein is CASSAATGAYNSPLHF.

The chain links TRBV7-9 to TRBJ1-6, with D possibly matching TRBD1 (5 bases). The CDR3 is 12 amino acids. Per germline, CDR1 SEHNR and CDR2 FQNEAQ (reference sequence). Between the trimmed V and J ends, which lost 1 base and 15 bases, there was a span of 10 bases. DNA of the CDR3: TGTGCCAGCAGCTTAGTTAGGGGTCGCCTCCACTTT. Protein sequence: CASSLVRGRLHF.

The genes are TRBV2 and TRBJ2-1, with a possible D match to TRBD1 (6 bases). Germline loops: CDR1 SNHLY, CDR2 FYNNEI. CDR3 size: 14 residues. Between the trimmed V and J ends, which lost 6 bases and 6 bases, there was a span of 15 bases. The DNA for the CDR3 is TGTGCCAGCAGGGGGACAATTTCTGGCAATGAGCAGTTCTTC. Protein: CASRGTISGNEQFF. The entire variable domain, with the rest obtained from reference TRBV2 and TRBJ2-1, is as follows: EPEVTQTPSHQVTQMGQEVILRCVPISNHLYFYWYRQILGQKVEFLVSFYNNEISEKSEIFDDQFSVERPDGSNFTLKIRSTKLEDSAMYFCASRGTISGNEQFFGPGTRLTVL.